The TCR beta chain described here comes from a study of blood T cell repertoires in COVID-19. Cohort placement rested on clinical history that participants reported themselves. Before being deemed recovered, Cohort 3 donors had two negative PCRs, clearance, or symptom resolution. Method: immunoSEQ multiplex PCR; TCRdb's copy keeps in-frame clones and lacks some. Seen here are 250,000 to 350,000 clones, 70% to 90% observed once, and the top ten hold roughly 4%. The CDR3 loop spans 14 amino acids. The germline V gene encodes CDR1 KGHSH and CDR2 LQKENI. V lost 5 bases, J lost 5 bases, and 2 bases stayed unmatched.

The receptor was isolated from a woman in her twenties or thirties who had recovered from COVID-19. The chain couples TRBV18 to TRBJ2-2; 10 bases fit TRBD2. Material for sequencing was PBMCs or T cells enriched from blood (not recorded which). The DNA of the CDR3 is TGTGCCAGCTCAGGACTAGCGGTTACCGGGGAGCTGTTTTTT. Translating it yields CASSGLAVTGELFF. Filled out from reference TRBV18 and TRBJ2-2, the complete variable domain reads NAGVMQNPRHLVRRRGQEARLRCSPMKGHSHVYWYRQLPEEGLKFMVYLQKENIIDESGMPKERFSAEFPKEGPSILRIQQVVRGDSAAYFCASSGLAVTGELFFGEGSRLTVL.